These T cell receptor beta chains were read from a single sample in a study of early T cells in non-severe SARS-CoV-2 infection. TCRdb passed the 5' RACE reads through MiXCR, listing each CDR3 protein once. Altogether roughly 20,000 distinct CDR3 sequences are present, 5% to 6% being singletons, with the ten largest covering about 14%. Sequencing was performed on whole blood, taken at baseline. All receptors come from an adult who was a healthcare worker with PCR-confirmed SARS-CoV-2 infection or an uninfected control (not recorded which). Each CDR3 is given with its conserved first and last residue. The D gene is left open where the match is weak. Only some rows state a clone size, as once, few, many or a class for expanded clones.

CASSSRNRNTGELFF	TGTGCCAGCAGTTCCAGGAACCGAAACACCGGGGAGCTGTTTTTT	.	TRBV12-3/TRBV12-4	TRBJ2-2	.
CASSLTGTGGKGRTDTQYF	TGCGCCAGCAGCTTGACCGGGACAGGGGGTAAGGGCCGCACAGATACGCAGTATTTT	TRBD1	TRBV5-1	TRBJ2-3	many
CASSDGAATDTQYF	TGTGCCAGCAGTGACGGAGCAGCAACAGATACGCAGTATTTT	.	TRBV2	TRBJ2-3	few
CASSFRTGRQETQYF	TGTGCCAGCAGCTTCCGGACTGGTCGACAAGAGACCCAGTACTTC	.	TRBV3-1	TRBJ2-5	.
CSASSASSYEQYF	TGCAGTGCTAGTTCCGCGAGCTCCTACGAGCAGTACTTC	.	TRBV20-1	TRBJ2-7	.
CASSPSQSQETQYF	TGCGCCAGCAGCCCTTCACAGTCCCAAGAGACCCAGTACTTC	.	TRBV5-1	TRBJ2-5	many
CASSLAGTGEGPGELFF	TGTGCCAGCAGCTTGGCCGGGACAGGGGAAGGGCCCGGGGAGCTGTTTTTT	TRBD1	TRBV7-3	TRBJ2-2	many
CASSQTTNTGELYF	TGTGCCAGCAGCCAGACTACGAACACCGGGGAGCTGTATTTT	.	TRBV11-3	TRBJ2-2	once
CASSSPWGGLEDTQYF	TGTGCCAGCAGCTCCCCCTGGGGGGGCCTCGAAGATACGCAGTATTTT	.	TRBV11-2	TRBJ2-3	many
CASSGGGNSPLHF	TGTGCCAGCAGCGGCGGGGGTAATTCACCCCTCCACTTT	.	TRBV9	TRBJ1-6	many
CASSLNRDSNYGYTF	TGTGCCAGCAGTTTGAACCGGGACAGTAACTATGGCTACACCTTC	TRBD1	TRBV27	TRBJ1-2	many
CASTPGGTMYSNQPQHF	TGTGCCAGCACCCCCGGCGGGACGATGTATAGCAATCAGCCCCAGCATTTT	.	TRBV6-2/TRBV6-3	TRBJ1-5	.
CASSLEGRQKNTEAFF	TGTGCCAGCAGCTTAGAGGGTCGGCAGAAGAACACTGAAGCTTTCTTT	.	TRBV7-9	TRBJ1-1	many
CASSPGRDTQYF	TGTGCCAGCAGTCCCGGTAGGGATACGCAGTATTTT	.	TRBV12-3/TRBV12-4	TRBJ2-3	many
CASSVNSAQPQHF	TGTGCCAGCAGCGTTAACAGCGCCCAGCCCCAGCATTTT	.	TRBV5-6	TRBJ1-5	few
CASSRTQGDTQYF	TGCGCCAGCAGCCGAACACAGGGAGATACGCAGTATTTT	.	TRBV4-3	TRBJ2-3	many
CATSITGINEKLFF	TGTGCCACCAGCATAACGGGAATTAATGAAAAACTGTTTTTT	.	TRBV15	TRBJ1-4	few
CASSDTSTGWAYNEQFF	TGTGCCAGCAGTGACACCTCTACAGGGTGGGCCTACAATGAGCAGTTCTTC	.	TRBV6-4	TRBJ2-1	.
CASSSEHRGYGYTF	TGTGCCAGCAGCTCAGAACACCGGGGGTATGGCTACACCTTC	.	TRBV5-6	TRBJ1-2	few
CSAPGQGNEKLFF	TGCAGTGCGCCGGGACAGGGTAATGAAAAACTGTTTTTT	TRBD1	TRBV20-1	TRBJ1-4	.
CASSQDSGGGIELDTQYF	TGCGCCAGCAGCCAAGATAGCGGGGGCGGGATCGAGCTAGATACGCAGTATTTT	TRBD2	TRBV4-3	TRBJ2-3	.
CASNLAGGPTGELFF	TGTGCCAGCAACCTAGCGGGGGGGCCTACCGGGGAGCTGTTTTTT	TRBD2	TRBV6-2/TRBV6-3	TRBJ2-2	many
CASSLSGRDTEAFF	TGTGCCAGCAGCTTATCAGGGAGGGACACTGAAGCTTTCTTT	.	TRBV7-9	TRBJ1-1	many
CASSRGQGALYF	TGTGCCAGCAGCCGGGGACAGGGGGCCTTGTATTTT	TRBD1	TRBV3-1	TRBJ2-3	few
CASSLRVDTEAFF	TGCGCCAGCAGCCTCAGGGTTGACACTGAAGCTTTCTTT	.	TRBV4-3	TRBJ1-1	few
CASSSRNSPLHF	TGTGCCAGCAGTAGCAGGAATTCACCCCTCCACTTT	.	TRBV25-1	TRBJ1-6	few
CASSRDTKQETQYF	TGTGCCAGCAGTCGGGACACCAAACAAGAGACCCAGTACTTC	.	TRBV6-6	TRBJ2-5	few